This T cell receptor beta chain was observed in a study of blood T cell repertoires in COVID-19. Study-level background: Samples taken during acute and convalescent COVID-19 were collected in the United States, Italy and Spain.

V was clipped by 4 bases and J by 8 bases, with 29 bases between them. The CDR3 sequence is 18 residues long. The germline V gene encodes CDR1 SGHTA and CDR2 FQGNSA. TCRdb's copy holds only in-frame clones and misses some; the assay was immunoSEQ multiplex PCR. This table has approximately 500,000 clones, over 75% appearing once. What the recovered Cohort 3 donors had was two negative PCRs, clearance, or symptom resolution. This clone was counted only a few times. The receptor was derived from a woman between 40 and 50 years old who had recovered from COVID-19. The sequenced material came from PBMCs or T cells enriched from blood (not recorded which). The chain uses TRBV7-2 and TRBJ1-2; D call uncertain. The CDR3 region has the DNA TGTGCCAGCAGCTCCACTCCGACCGGGCCCCATCCCACTAGAGGCTACACCTTC. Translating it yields CASSSTPTGPHPTRGYTF.